Shown below are 5 T cell receptor beta chains from a single sample sequenced in a study of blood T cell repertoires in COVID-19. TCRdb's table, derived via immunoSEQ multiplex PCR, lists solely in-frame clones and lacks some. The sample consists of roughly 170,000 clones, over 75% of them appearing once. Sequenced input: PBMCs or T cells enriched from blood (not recorded which). These receptors all stem from a woman aged 40 to 50 with acute COVID-19.

The gene calls are TRBV9 and TRBJ2-4, with TRBD1 matching over 7 bases. The germline V gene has CDR1 SGDLS and CDR2 YYNGEE. V gave up 3 bases and J gave up 5 bases; unmatched junction bases: 5. This CDR3 comprises 14 residues. In nucleotides, the CDR3 is TGTGCCAGCAGCGATACCGGGACAGAAAACATTCAGTACTTC. This gives the protein CASSDTGTENIQYF.

The gene calls are TRBV27 and TRBJ2-1; 9 bases align to TRBD1. The CDR3 has 17 residues. V lost 5 bases to trimming and J lost 2 bases; unmatched junction nucleotides: 10. In germline, CDR1 is MNHEY, CDR2 SMNVEV (reference sequence). The CDR3 sequence: CASSPEQGAVPYNEQFF. CDR3 bases: TGTGCCAGCAGTCCGGAACAGGGGGCGGTCCCCTACAATGAGCAGTTCTTC.

This clone has a single count. The chain links TRBV2 to TRBJ2-1; D perhaps matches TRBD2 (6 bases). The CDR3 length is 13 residues. The germline gives CDR1 SNHLY, CDR2 FYNNEI. The V gene lost 3 bases and the J gene lost 9 bases, with 12 bases spanning the gap. CDR3 sequence: CASSEPGDPEQFF. The CDR3 DNA sequence: TGTGCCAGCAGTGAGCCGGGGGATCCTGAGCAGTTCTTC.

J is TRBJ1-1 and V is TRBV12-3 or TRBV12-4, with D possibly being TRBD1 (5 bases). The V gene lost 3 bases and the J gene lost 11 bases, with 10 bases spanning the gap. The CDR3 contains 11 residues. The CDR3 sequence is CASSLGGTAFF. CDR3 nucleotides: TGTGCCAGCAGTTTGGGGGGGACGGCTTTCTTT.

For this clone: This sample includes further DNA sequences coding for the same CDR3. The gene calls are TRBV3-1 (or the pseudogene TRBV3-2) and TRBJ1-5; D is undetermined. V was cut by 0 bases and J by 3 bases, with 3 bases left in between. CDR3 size: 13 residues. Germline CDR1 reads LGHDT; CDR2 reads YNNKEL (reference sequence). The CDR3 bases are TGTGCCAGCAGCCAAGACCTCAATCAGCCCCAGCATTTT. As protein: CASSQDLNQPQHF.